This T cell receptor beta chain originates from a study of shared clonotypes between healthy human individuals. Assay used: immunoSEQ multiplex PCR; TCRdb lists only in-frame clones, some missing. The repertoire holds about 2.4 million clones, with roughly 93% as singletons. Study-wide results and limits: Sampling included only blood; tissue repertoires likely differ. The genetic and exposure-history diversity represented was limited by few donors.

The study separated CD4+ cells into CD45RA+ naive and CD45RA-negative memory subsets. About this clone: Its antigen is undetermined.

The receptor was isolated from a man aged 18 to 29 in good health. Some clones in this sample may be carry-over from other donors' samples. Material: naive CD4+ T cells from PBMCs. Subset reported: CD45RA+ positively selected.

CDR3 sequence: CASTSAGGPLGQFF. In nucleotides, the CDR3 is TGTGCCAGTACCTCAGCGGGAGGGCCGTTAGGGCAGTTCTTC. V is TRBV19 and J is TRBJ2-1; 10 nucleotides align to TRBD2. The germline V gene encodes CDR1 LNHDA and CDR2 SQIVND (reference sequence). The CDR3 runs 14 residues. Losses at the gene ends were 7 bases for V and 12 bases for J; bases not matched to a gene: 12.